One T cell receptor (beta chain) is described in this entry. The antigen is unknown. The source of the sample is a study of post-analysis software for immune sequencing data. Study conclusions and caveats: Multiple sclerosis patients showed significantly lower normalized Chao1 diversity than controls did.

Prepared TCR beta cDNA libraries contained unique molecular identifiers. One entry per CDR3 protein results from TCRdb running MiXCR on the PCR reads. The table includes more than 500,000 distinct CDR3 sequences, less than 40% detected once. Sequenced sample: blood. This TCR was recovered from a girl aged 2-17 years with multiple sclerosis.

The CDR3 nucleotides are TGTGCCAGCAGTTATTTAGGACAGGGGGCGAAGACCCAGTACTTC. Amino acid sequence: CASSYLGQGAKTQYF. The rearrangement joins TRBV6-5 to TRBJ2-5; 11 positions match TRBD1. Germline assignment: CDR1 MNHEY and CDR2 SVGAGI. This CDR3 comprises 15 residues. Germline trimming cut 3 bases from V and 6 bases from J; bases unmatched to any gene: 6.